These 19 T cell receptor beta chains came from one sample sequenced in a study of molecular identifiers for immune sequencing clone quantification. One entry per CDR3 protein results from TCRdb running MiXCR on the PCR reads. The table lists about 640,000 distinct CDR3 sequences, less than 20% of them singletons, with about 0.9% in the top ten. Sequenced: naive CD8+ T cells from blood, with Jurkat cell RNA spiked in. As for subset: FACS-sorted CD8+CD4-CCR7+CD45RA+ naive T cells. The receptors here all came from a human donor in good health. Some libraries in this study had Jurkat cell RNA spiked in.

This clonotype has ten or more counts. This chain links TRBV6-2 or TRBV6-3 with TRBJ2-7, with D unclear. V lost 2 bases and J 3 bases, leaving 11 bases between the germline ends. Per the germline V gene, CDR1 is MNHEY and CDR2 is SVGEGT. The CDR3 totals 14 residues. CDR3 DNA: TGTGCCAGCAGTTACGGCCAGGAAGTCTACGAGCAGTACTTC. This translates into CASSYGQEVYEQYF.

Worth noting for this clonotype: Given a much more abundant clone one base away, this may be a read error. The rearrangement links TRBV30 to TRBJ1-4; possibly TRBD1 for D (5 bases). Germline V lookup: CDR1 GTSNPN, CDR2 SVGIG (reference sequence). This CDR3 is built from 12 residues. The CDR3 DNA sequence: TGTGTCTGGAGACAGACAAATGAAAAACTGTTTTTT. Its protein product is CVWRQTNEKLFF.

There are many counts of this clonotype. This chain links TRBV11-2 with TRBJ2-3; maybe TRBD1 (6 bases). From germline, CDR1 is SGHAT and CDR2 FQNNGV. V was cut by 2 bases and J by 6 bases, with 21 bases left in between. The CDR3 is 17 residues long. Here the CDR3 DNA reads TGTGCCAGCAGCTTAATAACAGGGACGCCTCCCTCGGATACGCAGTATTTT. As protein: CASSLITGTPPSDTQYF. The variable domain in full, completed from reference TRBV11-2 and TRBJ2-3, reads EAGVAQSPRYKIIEKRQSVAFWCNPISGHATLYWYQQILGQGPKLLIQFQNNGVVDDSQLPKDRFSAERLKGVDSTLKIQPAKLEDSAVYLCASSLITGTPPSDTQYFGPGTRLTVL.

This clonotype appeared many times. This sequence joins TRBV7-9 and TRBJ1-1; D is perhaps TRBD1 (6 bases). The germline gives CDR1 SEHNR, CDR2 FQNEAQ (reference sequence). Trimming cost V 5 bases and J 10 bases, with 26 bases left between them. This CDR3 contains 16 residues. The CDR3 coding sequence is TGTGCCAGCAGCCAAGGGGGGGGGGAGCCCTCTCGGGGAGCTTTCTTT. Translated: CASSQGGGEPSRGAFF.

The table lists this clonotype with many counts. The CDR3 reads CAWSQGLAYEQFF. The DNA for the CDR3 is TGTGCCTGGAGCCAGGGACTAGCATATGAGCAGTTCTTC. The chain recombines TRBV30 with TRBJ2-1; 9 bases are shared with TRBD2. V lost 3 bases to trimming and J lost 8 bases; unmatched junction nucleotides: 5. Per germline, CDR1 GTSNPN and CDR2 SVGIG (reference sequence). This CDR3 has 13 amino acids. The entire variable domain, with the rest obtained from reference TRBV30 and TRBJ2-1, is as follows: SQTIHQWPATLVQPVGSPLSLECTVEGTSNPNLYWYRQAAGRGLQLLFYSVGIGQISSEVPQNLSASRPQDRQFILSSKKLLLSDSGFYLCAWSQGLAYEQFFGPGTRLTVL.

This clonotype was picked up many times. The chain couples TRBV6-2 or TRBV6-3 to TRBJ2-4; tentative D call: TRBD1 (6 bases). The CDR3 is 16 amino acids. V lost 2 bases, J lost 5 bases, and 16 bases lay in between. CDR1 and CDR2 from the germline V gene are MNHEY and SVGEGT. CDR3 loop: CASSYPQGPAENIQYF. The DNA for the CDR3 is TGTGCCAGCAGTTACCCACAGGGCCCGGCCGAAAACATTCAGTACTTC.

Turning to this clonotype: A much larger clone is a single base away; this may be a read error. The rearrangement joins TRBV6-5 to TRBJ2-7; tentatively, D is TRBD1 (6 bases). Germline CDR1 reads MNHEY; CDR2 reads SVGAGI. V was pared by 7 bases and J by 3 bases, with 13 bases between. The CDR3 is 13 residues long. CDR3 sequence: CASKGRQVYEQYF. The CDR3 nucleotides read TGTGCCAGCAAGGGCCGACAGGTCTACGAGCAGTACTTC.

This clonotype was observed at least ten times. CDR3 in amino acids: CASSIGTENTEAFF. The CDR3 DNA is TGTGCCAGCAGTATCGGGACCGAGAACACTGAAGCTTTCTTT. The rearrangement uses TRBV28 and TRBJ1-1, with D possibly being TRBD1 (5 bases). V was trimmed by 5 bases and J by 1 base, leaving 11 bases between them. Germline CDR1 MDHEN, CDR2 SYDVKM. The CDR3 contains 14 residues.

The chain uses TRBV4-1 and TRBJ2-5; D is unresolved. Germline CDR1 MGHRA, CDR2 YSYEKL. The CDR3 spans 14 residues. V was trimmed by 4 bases and J by 0 bases, leaving 9 bases between them. In DNA form, the CDR3 reads TGCGCCAGCAGCCCCCGGGCCCACCAAGAGACCCAGTACTTC. Protein sequence: CASSPRAHQETQYF.

This clonotype was seen many times. The CDR3 DNA sequence: TGTGCCACCTCTGAACACTCCTACAATGAGCAGTTCTTC. Amino acids: CATSEHSYNEQFF. This chain uses TRBV24-1 with TRBJ2-1; D unresolved. The V gene lost 9 bases and the J gene lost 0 bases, with 8 bases spanning the gap. The V gene's germline CDR1 is KGHDR and CDR2 SFDVKD. The length of the CDR3 is 13 residues.

To note about this clonotype: This may come from a read error, since a much larger clone is one base off. This chain joins TRBV27 and TRBJ2-1; possible D gene TRBD1, 7 bases. This CDR3 comprises 16 residues. In germline, CDR1 is MNHEY, CDR2 SMNVEV (reference sequence). The CDR3 nucleotides are TGTGTCAGCAGGAGACCAGGGGGGAGCTCCTACAATGAGCAGTTCTTC. Protein product: CVSRRPGGSSYNEQFF.

This clonotype was observed many times. The rearrangement links TRBV7-9 to TRBJ2-2; the D is unclear. V was cut by 1 base and J by 2 bases, with 8 bases left in between. Germline lookup yields CDR1 SEHNR and CDR2 FQNEAQ (reference sequence). The CDR3 extends over 15 amino acids. The chain's CDR3 is CASSLVVENTGELFF. DNA for the CDR3: TGTGCCAGCAGCTTAGTTGTGGAAAACACCGGGGAGCTGTTTTTT.

This clonotype has ten or more counts. V and J are TRBV6-2 or TRBV6-3 and TRBJ1-5; D is unresolved. The length of the CDR3 is 14 residues. Trimming shortened V by 0 bases and J by 5 bases, and 8 bases separated the two germline ends. The V gene's germline CDR1 is MNHEY and CDR2 SVGEGT. The CDR3, as DNA: TGTGCCAGCAGTTACTCGACACTACATCAGCCCCAGCATTTT. Amino acid sequence: CASSYSTLHQPQHF.

As to this clonotype: Relative to the germline gene, one junction end is altered; a read error may explain this. The chain links TRBV28 to TRBJ2-5; D call uncertain. Germline V gene sequence: CDR1 MDHEN, CDR2 SYDVKM. The CDR3 is 13 residues long. This chain's CDR3 is CVSSLRGLETQYF. The CDR3 bases are TGTGTCAGCAGTTTACGCGGTTTGGAGACCCAGTACTTC.

This clonotype was picked up many times. V and J are TRBV2 and TRBJ2-3, with D perhaps matching TRBD2 (6 bases). Deletions cut 6 bases from V and 2 bases from J, with 15 bases between. From germline, CDR1 is SNHLY and CDR2 FYNNEI. CDR3 length equals 15 residues. CDR3 bases: TGTGCCAGCAGGGCCCCCGGACTAAACACAGATACGCAGTATTTT. It yields the protein CASRAPGLNTDTQYF.

The table lists this clonotype with many counts. This chain connects TRBV6-2 or TRBV6-3 to TRBJ1-5, with D unresolved. Germline-derived CDR1 and CDR2 are MNHEY and SVGEGT. The CDR3 has 17 residues. V was trimmed by 5 bases and J by 6 bases, leaving 23 bases between them. The CDR3 DNA reads TGTGCCAGCAGTCGACATGCCATTGGAGGGAAGTCTCAGCCCCAGCATTTT. Its translation: CASSRHAIGGKSQPQHF.

CDR3 region: CASSLPTSGSSYNEQFF. The CDR3 DNA follows: TGTGCCAGCAGCTTACCGACTAGCGGAAGCTCCTACAATGAGCAGTTCTTC. The V gene is TRBV7-9, the J gene TRBJ2-1; 9 nucleotides line up with TRBD2. Unmatched junction bases numbered 5, after V lost 2 bases and J lost 0 bases. This CDR3 contains 17 residues. Per the germline V gene, CDR1 is SEHNR and CDR2 is FQNEAQ (reference sequence).

V is TRBV30 and J is TRBJ2-7; either TRBD1 or TRBD2 may supply D (5 bases each). Germline CDR1 is GTSNPN and CDR2 is SVGIG (reference sequence). V gave up 5 bases and J gave up 2 bases, with 16 bases separating them. The CDR3 length is 14 residues. The CDR3 coding sequence is TGTGCCTGGGCCGGGGCGGACAATACCTACGAGCAGTACTTC. Encoded protein: CAWAGADNTYEQYF. Full variable domain (outside the CDR3, taken from reference TRBV30 and TRBJ2-7): SQTIHQWPATLVQPVGSPLSLECTVEGTSNPNLYWYRQAAGRGLQLLFYSVGIGQISSEVPQNLSASRPQDRQFILSSKKLLLSDSGFYLCAWAGADNTYEQYFGPGTRLTVT.

J is TRBJ2-3 and V is TRBV4-3, with TRBD2 matching over 8 bases. Germline-derived CDR1 and CDR2 are LGHNA and YSLEER. Trimming took 2 bases from V and 2 from J; bases not matched to a gene: 6. The CDR3 loop spans 16 amino acids. Written as DNA, the CDR3 is TGCGCCAGCAGCCAACGGACTAGCTTATCCACAGATACGCAGTATTTT. It translates to CASSQRTSLSTDTQYF.